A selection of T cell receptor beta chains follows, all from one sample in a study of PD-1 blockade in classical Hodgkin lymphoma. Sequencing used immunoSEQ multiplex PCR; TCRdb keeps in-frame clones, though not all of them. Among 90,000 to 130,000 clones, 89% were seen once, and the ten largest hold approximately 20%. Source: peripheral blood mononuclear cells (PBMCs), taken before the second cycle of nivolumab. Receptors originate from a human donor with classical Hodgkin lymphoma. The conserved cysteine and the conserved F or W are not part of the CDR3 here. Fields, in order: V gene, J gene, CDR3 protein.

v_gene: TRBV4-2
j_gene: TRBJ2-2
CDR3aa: ASSQGWAGANTGELF

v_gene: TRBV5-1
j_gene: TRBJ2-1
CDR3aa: ASSFSNEQF

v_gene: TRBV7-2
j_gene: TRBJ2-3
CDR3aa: ASSFGLTQY

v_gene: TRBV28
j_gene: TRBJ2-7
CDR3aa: ASSLWAGSYEQY

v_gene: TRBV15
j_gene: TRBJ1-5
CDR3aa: ATSRYGQGNQPQH

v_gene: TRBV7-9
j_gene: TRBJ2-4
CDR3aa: ASSLDETVAKNIQY

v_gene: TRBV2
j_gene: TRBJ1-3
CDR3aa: ASRGTVTGNTIY

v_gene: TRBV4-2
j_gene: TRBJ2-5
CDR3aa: ASSQDQHQETQY

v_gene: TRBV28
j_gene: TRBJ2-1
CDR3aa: ASSQGATYNEQF

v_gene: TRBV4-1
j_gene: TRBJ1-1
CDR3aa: ASSQGSGYTEAF

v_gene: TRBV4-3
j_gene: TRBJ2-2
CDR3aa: ASSPGTLNTGELF

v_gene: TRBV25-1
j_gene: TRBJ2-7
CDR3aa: ASRRVIHEQY

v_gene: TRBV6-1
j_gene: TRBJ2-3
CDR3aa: ASSGQAGNTDTQY

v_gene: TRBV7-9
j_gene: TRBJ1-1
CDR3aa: ASSLGAATPEAF

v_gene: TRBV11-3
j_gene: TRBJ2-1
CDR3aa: ASSLVTSGPTEQF

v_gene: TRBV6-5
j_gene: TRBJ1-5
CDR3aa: ASSYNGDRGQPQH

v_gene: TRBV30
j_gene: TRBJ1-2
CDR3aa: AWRGGRRTGGRYGYT

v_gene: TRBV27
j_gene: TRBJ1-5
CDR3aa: ASSFGPNQPQH

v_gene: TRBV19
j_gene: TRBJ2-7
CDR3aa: ASSDQTGPTYEQY

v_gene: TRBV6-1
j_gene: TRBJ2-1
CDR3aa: ASSEVAVNNEQF

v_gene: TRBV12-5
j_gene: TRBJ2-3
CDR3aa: ASGLGESRTDTQY

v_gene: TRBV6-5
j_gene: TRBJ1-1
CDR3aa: ASSYSVWYTEAF

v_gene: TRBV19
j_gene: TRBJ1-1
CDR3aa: ASSKQGGHTEAF

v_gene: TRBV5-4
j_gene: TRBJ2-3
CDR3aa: ASSEGGRADTQY

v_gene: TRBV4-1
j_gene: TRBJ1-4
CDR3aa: ASSQGQGGSEKLF

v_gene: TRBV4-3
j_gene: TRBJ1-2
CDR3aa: ASSQNFLDSYYGYT

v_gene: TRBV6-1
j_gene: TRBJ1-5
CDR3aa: ASSDMQGGNQPQH

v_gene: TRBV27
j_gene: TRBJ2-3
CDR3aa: ASSLAGGDTQY

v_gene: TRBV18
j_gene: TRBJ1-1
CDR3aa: ASSRDRLLGNTEAF

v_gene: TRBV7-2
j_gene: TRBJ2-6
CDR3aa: ASSLGLAGVFGANVLT

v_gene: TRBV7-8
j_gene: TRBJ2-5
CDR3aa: ASSSTRKMFQETQY

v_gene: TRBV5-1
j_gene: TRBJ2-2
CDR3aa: ASSLTRTANTGELF

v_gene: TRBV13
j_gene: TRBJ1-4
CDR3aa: ASSPTGDIIEKLF

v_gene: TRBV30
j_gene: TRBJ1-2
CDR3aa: AWSQGTGGLGYT

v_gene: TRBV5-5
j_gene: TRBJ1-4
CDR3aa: ASSSTGLNEKLF

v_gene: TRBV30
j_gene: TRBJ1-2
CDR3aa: AWNSANYGYT

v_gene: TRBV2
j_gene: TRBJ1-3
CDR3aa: ASSDPHSGTGGAFGNTIY

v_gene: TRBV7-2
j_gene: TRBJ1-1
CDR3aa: ASSLVSGGPLMNTEAF

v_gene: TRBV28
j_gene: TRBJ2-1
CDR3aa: ASSYSSDYNEQF

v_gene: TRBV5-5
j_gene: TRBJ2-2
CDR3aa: ASSWTQNTGELF

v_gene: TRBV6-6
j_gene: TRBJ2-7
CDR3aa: ASTSSGGRLSYEQY

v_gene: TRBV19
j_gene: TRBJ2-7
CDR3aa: ASRSDRSSYEQY

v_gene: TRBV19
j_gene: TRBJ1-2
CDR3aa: ASKSRATTYGYT

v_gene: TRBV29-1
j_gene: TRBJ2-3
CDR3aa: SAEGAGPTDTQY

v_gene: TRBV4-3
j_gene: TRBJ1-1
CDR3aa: ASSQGWREGEGAF

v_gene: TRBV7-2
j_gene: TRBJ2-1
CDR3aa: ASSSTTGPYNEQF